These T cell receptor beta chains were read from a single sample in a study of Graves' ophthalmopathy and Graves' hyperthyroidism. TCRdb used MiXCR to reprocess the multiplex PCR reads, holding one entry per CDR3 protein. The profile covers over 650,000 distinct CDR3 sequences, with roughly 41% appearing a single time and 3% to 4% taken by the ten largest. The specimen was peripheral blood. Every receptor here comes from an adult man with Graves' ophthalmopathy. The CDR3 runs from the conserved cysteine through the conserved F or W. The D gene is left open where the match is weak. Clone size appears in some rows only: once, few, many, or a class for an expanded clone.

>NA|15|TRBJ1-2|TRBD1|TRBV11-2
TGTGCCAGCAGCGTTGAGGGGACAGTTAACTATGGCTACACCTTC
CASSVEGTVNYGYTF
>many|16|TRBJ1-2|TRBD1|TRBV19
TGTGCCAGTAGTCTCTTGACAGGGGGATCTAACTATGGCTACACCTTC
CASSLLTGGSNYGYTF
>many|14|TRBJ1-4|NA|TRBV5-1
TGCGCCAGCAGCCAAGATGAGGGTTATGAAAAACTGTTTTTT
CASSQDEGYEKLFF
>few|15|TRBJ2-5|NA|TRBV4-3
TGCGCCAGCAGCCACGCCGGCGGAACCGGAGAGACCCAGTACTTC
CASSHAGGTGETQYF
>NA|15|TRBJ2-2|NA|TRBV11-2
TGTGCCAGCAGCTTCGTAATCGCGAACACCGGGGAGCTGTTTTTT
CASSFVIANTGELFF
>NA|18|TRBJ1-4|NA|TRBV29-1
TGCAGCGTTGAATACGAGGTGCGGGACGGACTAGATAATGAAAAACTGTTTTTT
CSVEYEVRDGLDNEKLFF
>many|11|TRBJ1-1|NA|TRBV29-1
TGCAGCGTTGAAGATCAAGTAAAAGCTTTCTTT
CSVEDQVKAFF
>many|14|TRBJ1-6|NA|TRBV4-3
TGCGCCAGCAGCCAAGAGGTGTATAATTCACCCCTCCACTTT
CASSQEVYNSPLHF
>NA|16|TRBJ2-2|TRBD2|TRBV6-5
TGTGCCAGCAGTTACTCGACGGGGGGGGGCACCGGGGAGCTGTTTTTT
CASSYSTGGGTGELFF
>NA|15|TRBJ2-7|NA|TRBV29-1
TGCAGCGCTCGGGCAGGGGGACTTACAGACTACGAGCAGTACTTC
CSARAGGLTDYEQYF
>NA|14|TRBJ2-3|TRBD1|TRBV24-1
TGTGCCACCAGAGGACAGGGGGCATCGGATACGCAGTATTTT
CATRGQGASDTQYF
>NA|16|TRBJ1-1|NA|TRBV20-1
TGCAGTGCTGCGGGAGTGGGAGTAGGGATGAACACTGAAGCTTTCTTT
CSAAGVGVGMNTEAFF
>NA|16|TRBJ2-5|NA|TRBV12-5
TGTGCTAGTGGTTTGGTACTAGGTCTAATCCAAGAGACCCAGTACTTC
CASGLVLGLIQETQYF
>few|18|TRBJ2-7|TRBD2|TRBV6-6
TGTGCCAGCAGTTACCTCCTAGCGGGAGTAGGTTCCACCTACGAGCAGTACTTC
CASSYLLAGVGSTYEQYF
>NA|12|TRBJ1-2|NA|TRBV29-1
TGCAGCGTTGAACAGGGATCCTATGGCTACACCTTC
CSVEQGSYGYTF
>NA|14|TRBJ2-7|TRBD1|TRBV10-3
TGTGCCATCAGAAGACAGGGTAATTTCCACGAGCAGTACTTC
CAIRRQGNFHEQYF
>NA|14|TRBJ1-5|TRBD1|TRBV10-3
TGTGCCATCAGTGGGACAGGGTCTAGTCAGCCCCAGCATTTT
CAISGTGSSQPQHF
>many|13|TRBJ2-7|NA|TRBV10-3
TGTGCCATCAGTGGGTGGGATATGTACGAGCAGTACTTC
CAISGWDMYEQYF
>many|14|TRBJ1-1|TRBD1|TRBV7-9
TGTGCCAGCAGGTCTGGGACAGCCACAACCGAAGCTTTCTTT
CASRSGTATTEAFF
>NA|13|TRBJ2-7|NA|TRBV12-3/TRBV12-4
NA
CASSFGGGNRVYF
>NA|15|TRBJ1-2|NA|TRBV10-3
TGTGCCATCAGTGAGTCAGTGACAGAAGCCTATGGCTACACCTTC
CAISESVTEAYGYTF
>NA|15|TRBJ2-7|TRBD2|TRBV6-5
TGTGCCAGCAGTCCGACTCAACTAGCGCAGTACGAGCAGTACTTC
CASSPTQLAQYEQYF
>few|14|TRBJ2-5|TRBD1|TRBV7-9
TGTGCCAGCAGCTGGGGGACAGGGGATCAGCCCCAGTACTTC
CASSWGTGDQPQYF
>few|15|TRBJ2-5|TRBD2|TRBV6-5
TGTGCCAGCAGTTACTATCCGGGGGGCCAAGAGACCCAGTACTTC
CASSYYPGGQETQYF
>many|16|TRBJ1-5|NA|TRBV7-2
TGTGCCAGCAGCTTAAGGTCCGGGAGGAGCAATCAGCCCCAGCATTTT
CASSLRSGRSNQPQHF
>NA|15|TRBJ1-1|NA|TRBV11-2
TGTGCCTGGAGTGTACGAGGGTATGTGAACACTGAAGCTTTCTTT
CAWSVRGYVNTEAFF
>NA|14|TRBJ1-6|TRBD1|TRBV7-3
TGTGCCAGCAGCTCCGGGACAGGGCGGACACCCCTCCACTTT
CASSSGTGRTPLHF
>few|15|TRBJ1-2|NA|TRBV25-1
TGTGCCAGCAGTTTAGTGCAGAGGGCAGGAGGTGGCTACACCTTC
CASSLVQRAGGGYTF
>once|14|TRBJ2-3|NA|TRBV19
TGTGCCAGTAGTAGAGACCTGAGCACAGATACGCAGTATTTT
CASSRDLSTDTQYF
>many|13|TRBJ1-1|NA|TRBV2
TGTGCCAGCAGTGAGGGCAGCACCACTGAAGCTTTCTTT
CASSEGSTTEAFF
>NA|15|TRBJ2-2|NA|TRBV12-3/TRBV12-4
TGTGCCAGCAGTTTGAACGGGGATATGACCGGGGAGCTGTTTTTT
CASSLNGDMTGELFF
>NA|18|TRBJ2-2|TRBD2|TRBV5-1
TGTGCCAGCAGCTTGGAAATCGTGACTAGCGGCAACACCGGGGAGCTGTTTTTT
CASSLEIVTSGNTGELFF
>NA|14|TRBJ2-5|NA|TRBV15
TGTGCCACCAACAACCCACAGGGGGGGAAGACCCAGTACTTC
CATNNPQGGKTQYF
>once|15|TRBJ1-2|TRBD1|TRBV5-7
TGTGCCAGCAGCTTCGCCGGGACAGGCCGATATGGCTACACCTTC
CASSFAGTGRYGYTF
>NA|16|TRBJ2-1|TRBD2|TRBV15
TGTGCCACCAGCAGCCTGACTAGCGGGAGGCACAATGAGCAGTTCTTC
CATSSLTSGRHNEQFF
>NA|12|TRBJ1-2|NA|TRBV24-1
TGTGCCACCAGTGGGGGCGACTATGGCTACACCTTC
CATSGGDYGYTF
>NA|14|TRBJ2-2|NA|TRBV7-2
TGTGCCAGCAGCTGGGACTGGCGGGCCGGGGAGCTGTTTTTT
CASSWDWRAGELFF
>few|11|TRBJ1-2|NA|TRBV30
TGTGCCTGGAGTGTGAGTTTAGGCTACACCTTC
CAWSVSLGYTF
>few|15|TRBJ2-7|TRBD1|TRBV9
TGTGCCAGCAGCCCTACCGACAGGGGGCTCTACGAGCAGTACTTC
CASSPTDRGLYEQYF
>NA|16|TRBJ1-1|NA|TRBV7-9
TGTGCCAGCAGCTTGGTTCGAGCAGGGTTGGCCACTGAAGCTTTCTTT
CASSLVRAGLATEAFF
>NA|15|TRBJ1-4|NA|TRBV2
TGTGCCAGCTCACCGGCGCCAGTAGAGAATGAAAAACTGTTTTTT
CASSPAPVENEKLFF
>once|15|TRBJ2-2|TRBD2|TRBV5-1
TGCGCCAGCAGCCTCCGGACTAGCGCTGGCGGGAAGCTGTTTTTT
CASSLRTSAGGKLFF